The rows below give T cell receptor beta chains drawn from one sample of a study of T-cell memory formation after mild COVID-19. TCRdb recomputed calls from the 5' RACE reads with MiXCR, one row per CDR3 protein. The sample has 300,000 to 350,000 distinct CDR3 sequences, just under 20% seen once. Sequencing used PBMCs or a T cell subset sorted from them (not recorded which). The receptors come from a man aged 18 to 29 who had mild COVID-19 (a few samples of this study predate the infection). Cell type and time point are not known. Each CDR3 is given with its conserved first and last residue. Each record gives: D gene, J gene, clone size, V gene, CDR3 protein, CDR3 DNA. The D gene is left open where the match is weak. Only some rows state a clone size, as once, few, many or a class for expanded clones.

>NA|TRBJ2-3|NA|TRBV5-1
CASSQPGLESDTQYF
TGCGCCAGCAGCCAGCCGGGACTCGAGTCAGATACGCAGTATTTT
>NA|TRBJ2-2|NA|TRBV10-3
CATLKSGAGELFF
TGTGCCACCCTTAAGAGTGGGGCCGGGGAGCTGTTTTTT
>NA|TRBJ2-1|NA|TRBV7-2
CASSLAVVSSYNEQFF
TGTGCCAGCAGCTTAGCGGTGGTTAGCTCCTACAATGAGCAGTTCTTC
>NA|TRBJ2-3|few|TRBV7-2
CASSFISGGESVPQYF
TGTGCCAGCAGCTTCATAAGCGGAGGAGAGTCAGTCCCGCAGTATTTT
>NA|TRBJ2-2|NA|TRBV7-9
CASTVAGRGSTGELFF
TGTGCCAGCACCGTAGCGGGCAGGGGATCCACCGGGGAGCTGTTTTTT
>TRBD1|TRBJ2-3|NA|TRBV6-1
CASRQGVGADTQYF
TGTGCCAGCAGGCAGGGGGTGGGCGCAGATACGCAGTATTTT
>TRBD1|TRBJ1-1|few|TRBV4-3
CASSHLGQLRPEAFF
TGCGCCAGCAGCCACCTGGGACAGCTGCGCCCTGAAGCTTTCTTT
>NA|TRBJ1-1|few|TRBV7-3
CASSLRGPTEAFF
TGTGCCAGCAGCTTAAGGGGGCCCACTGAAGCTTTCTTT
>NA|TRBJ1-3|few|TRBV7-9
CASSRGVSGNTIYF
TGTGCCAGCAGTCGGGGTGTCTCTGGAAACACCATATATTTT
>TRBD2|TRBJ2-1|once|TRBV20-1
CSAPGRDLYNEQFF
TGCAGTGCTCCAGGGAGGGACCTCTACAATGAGCAGTTCTTC
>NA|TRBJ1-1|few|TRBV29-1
CSVPRRTENTEAFF
TGCAGCGTTCCGAGAAGGACGGAGAACACTGAAGCTTTCTTT
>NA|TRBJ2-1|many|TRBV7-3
CASSLTRGGPSSYNEQFF
TGTGCCAGCAGCTTAACCAGGGGGGGCCCGAGCTCCTACAATGAGCAGTTCTTC
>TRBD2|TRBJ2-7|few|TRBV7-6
CASSLIAGDSYEQYF
TGTGCCAGCAGCTTAATAGCGGGGGACTCCTACGAGCAGTACTTC
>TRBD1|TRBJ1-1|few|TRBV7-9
CASSYRARGDTEAFF
TGTGCCAGCAGCTATCGGGCCAGGGGGGACACTGAAGCTTTCTTT
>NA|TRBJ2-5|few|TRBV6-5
CASSSIQIQETQYF
TGTGCCAGCAGTTCGATACAGATCCAAGAGACCCAGTACTTC
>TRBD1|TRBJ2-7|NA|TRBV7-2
CASSGQGAGEQYF
TGTGCCAGCAGCGGACAGGGGGCAGGAGAGCAGTACTTC
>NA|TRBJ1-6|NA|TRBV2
CASKPDYNSPLHF
TGTGCCAGCAAGCCGGACTATAATTCACCCCTCCACTTT
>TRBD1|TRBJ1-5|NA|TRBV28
CASTRQGNQPQHF
TGTGCCAGCACCCGACAGGGAAATCAGCCCCAGCATTTT
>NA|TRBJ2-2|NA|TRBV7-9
CASSFRGSSNTGELFF
TGTGCCAGCAGCTTCCGAGGGTCCTCGAACACCGGGGAGCTGTTTTTT
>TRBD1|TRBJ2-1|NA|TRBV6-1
CASSEPWTGPYNEQFF
TGTGCCAGCAGTGAACCCTGGACAGGGCCCTACAATGAGCAGTTCTTC
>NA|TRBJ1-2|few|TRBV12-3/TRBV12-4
CASTTATGRLGGYTF
TGTGCCAGCACCACTGCAACAGGGCGGTTGGGTGGCTACACCTTC
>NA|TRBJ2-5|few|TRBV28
CASSLRAYLAQYF
TGTGCCAGCAGTTTAAGGGCCTACTTGGCCCAGTACTTC
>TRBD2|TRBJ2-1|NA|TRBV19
CATTRGLAGINEQFF
TGTGCCACCACCAGGGGACTAGCGGGGATCAATGAGCAGTTCTTC
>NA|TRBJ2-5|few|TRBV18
CASSQVSRRSGGTQYF
TGTGCCAGCTCACAAGTCTCTCGACGTTCCGGAGGGACCCAGTACTTC
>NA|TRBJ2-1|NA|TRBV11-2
CAIRDGYNEQFF
TGTGCCATCCGGGACGGCTACAATGAGCAGTTCTTC
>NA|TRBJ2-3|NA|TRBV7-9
CASSLRVLDTQYF
TGTGCCAGCAGCTTGAGGGTGCTGGATACGCAGTATTTT
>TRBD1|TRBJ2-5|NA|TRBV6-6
CASSYWGQSQETQYF
TGTGCCAGCAGTTACTGGGGACAGAGCCAAGAGACCCAGTACTTC
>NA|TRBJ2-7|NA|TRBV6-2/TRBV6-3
CASSYSSEQYF
TGTGCCAGCAGTTACTCGTCCGAGCAGTACTTC
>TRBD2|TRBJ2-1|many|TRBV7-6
CASRGTKNNEQFF
TGTGCCAGCAGGGGGACTAAAAACAATGAGCAGTTCTTC
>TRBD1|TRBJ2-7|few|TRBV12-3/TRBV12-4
CASMGTGESYEQYF
TGTGCCAGCATGGGGACAGGGGAATCCTACGAGCAGTACTTC
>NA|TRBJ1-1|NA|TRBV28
CASIPITLSRTEAFF
TGTGCCAGCATCCCTATTACGCTTAGCCGCACTGAAGCTTTCTTT
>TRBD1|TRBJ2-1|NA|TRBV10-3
CAISESGQGDNEQFF
TGTGCCATCAGTGAGTCTGGACAGGGGGACAATGAGCAGTTCTTC
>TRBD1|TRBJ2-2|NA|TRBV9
CASSVRTGSGGELFF
TGTGCCAGCAGCGTCCGGACAGGGTCGGGCGGGGAGCTGTTTTTT
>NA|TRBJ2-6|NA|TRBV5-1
CASSLAVGGSGANVLTF
TGCGCCAGCAGCTTGGCCGTGGGGGGCTCTGGGGCCAACGTCCTGACTTTC
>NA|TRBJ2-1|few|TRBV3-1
CASSQRRGTYNEQFF
TGTGCCAGCAGCCAAAGAAGGGGTACCTACAATGAGCAGTTCTTC
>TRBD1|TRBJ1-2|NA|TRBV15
CATSRRRTGTYGYTF
TGTGCCACCAGCAGGAGAAGGACAGGGACATATGGCTACACCTTC
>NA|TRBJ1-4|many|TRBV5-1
CASSLPSEKLFF
TGCGCCAGCAGCCTACCTTCGGAAAAACTGTTTTTT
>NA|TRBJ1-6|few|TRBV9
CASSVEGRRDSPLHF
TGTGCCAGCAGCGTAGAGGGGAGGAGGGATTCACCCCTCCACTTT
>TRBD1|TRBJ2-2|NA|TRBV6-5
CASSGTGGGGELFF
TGTGCCAGCAGCGGGACAGGGGGCGGCGGGGAGCTGTTTTTT
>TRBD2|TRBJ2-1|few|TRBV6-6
CASSYTGGPNEQFF
TGTGCCAGCAGTTACACGGGGGGGCCGAATGAGCAGTTCTTC
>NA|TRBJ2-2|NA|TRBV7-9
CASSYYITGELFF
TGTGCCAGCAGCTATTATATCACCGGGGAGCTGTTTTTT
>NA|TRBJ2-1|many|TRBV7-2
CASSLGGANEQFF
TGTGCCAGCAGCTTAGGGGGGGCCAATGAGCAGTTCTTC
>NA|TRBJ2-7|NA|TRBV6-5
CASSYKDSTYEQYF
TGTGCCAGCAGTTACAAGGACAGCACCTACGAGCAGTACTTC
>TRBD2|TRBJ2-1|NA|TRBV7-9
CASSAGVAGEQFF
TGTGCCAGCAGCGCGGGAGTAGCGGGAGAGCAGTTCTTC
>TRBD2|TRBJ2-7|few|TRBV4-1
CASSQDASGTYEQYF
TGCGCCAGCAGCCAAGATGCCAGCGGGACCTACGAGCAGTACTTC
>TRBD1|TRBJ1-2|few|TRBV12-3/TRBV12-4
CASSSGQATLYGYTF
TGTGCCAGCAGCTCGGGACAGGCGACCCTCTATGGCTACACCTTC
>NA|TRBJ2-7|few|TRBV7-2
CASSLAGGAYEQYF
TGTGCCAGCAGCTTAGCCGGCGGAGCCTACGAGCAGTACTTC
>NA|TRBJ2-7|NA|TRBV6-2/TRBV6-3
CASSYLEAYEQYF
TGTGCCAGCAGTTATTTGGAGGCCTACGAGCAGTACTTC
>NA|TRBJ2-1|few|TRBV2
CASSLEQGNEQFF
TGTGCCAGCAGTTTAGAACAGGGCAATGAGCAGTTCTTC
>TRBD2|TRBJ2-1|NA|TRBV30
CAWSGILAGVQFF
TGTGCCTGGAGTGGGATACTAGCGGGGGTGCAGTTCTTC
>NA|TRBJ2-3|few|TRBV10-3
CAIRDGAGDTDTQYF
TGTGCCATCAGGGACGGGGCAGGCGACACAGATACGCAGTATTTT
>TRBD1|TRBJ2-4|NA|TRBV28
CASSPSTGKNIQYF
TGTGCCAGCAGTCCTTCGACAGGGAAAAACATTCAGTACTTC
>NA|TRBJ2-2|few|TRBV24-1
CATSEAGTGELFF
TGTGCCACCAGTGAGGCGGGGACGGGGGAGCTGTTTTTT